This T cell receptor (beta chain) is from a study of response to subunit inactivated influenza vaccine. Study results and caveats: It was the authors' suggestion that each seasonal influenza vaccination recruits few new T cells.

The CDR3 has 18 residues. CDR1 SGHDN and CDR2 FVKESK come from the germline V gene. The ends were cut back, 0 bases at V and 4 bases at J, with 19 bases in the middle. TCRdb redid the calling of the RT-PCR reads with MiXCR, one entry per CDR3 protein. Among approximately 530,000 distinct CDR3 sequences listed, 10% to 15% were seen once. This clonotype was observed a handful of times. Its antigen remains unidentified. This sequence joins TRBV14 and TRBJ2-1, with D possibly called TRBD1 or TRBD2 (5 bases each). The sequences come from PBMCs from blood, collected roughly 6 weeks after vaccination. The receptor was isolated from a man aged 50 or older who received an inactivated influenza vaccine. This CDR3 is CASSQEYGRGDLYNEQFF. CDR3 coding DNA: TGTGCCAGCAGCCAAGAATATGGAAGGGGAGACCTTTACAATGAGCAGTTCTTC.